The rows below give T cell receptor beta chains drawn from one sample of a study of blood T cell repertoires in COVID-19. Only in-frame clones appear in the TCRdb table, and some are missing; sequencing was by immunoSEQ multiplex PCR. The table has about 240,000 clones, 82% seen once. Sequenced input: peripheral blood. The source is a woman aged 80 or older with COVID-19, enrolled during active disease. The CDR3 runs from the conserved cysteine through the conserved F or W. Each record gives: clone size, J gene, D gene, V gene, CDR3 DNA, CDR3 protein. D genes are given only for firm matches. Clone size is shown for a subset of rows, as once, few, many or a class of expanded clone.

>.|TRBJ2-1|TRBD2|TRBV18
TGTGCCAGCTCACTCTCCGGGGGGGGCTACAATGAGCAGTTCTTC
CASSLSGGGYNEQFF
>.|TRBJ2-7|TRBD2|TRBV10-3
TGTGCCATCAGTGAGTCCTACGGCGGGAGGGGTCGTTACGAGCAGTACTTC
CAISESYGGRGRYEQYF
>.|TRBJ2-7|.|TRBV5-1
TGCGCCAGCAGCTCGGGGAGCTCCTACGAGCAGTACTTC
CASSSGSSYEQYF
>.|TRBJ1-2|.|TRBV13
TGTGCCAGCAGCTCCCCCGACAGCTATGGCTACACCTTC
CASSSPDSYGYTF
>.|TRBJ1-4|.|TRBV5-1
TGCGCCAGCAGCCCGGGGATTGTAGGAACTAATGAAAAACTGTTTTTT
CASSPGIVGTNEKLFF
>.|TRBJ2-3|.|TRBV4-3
TGCGCCAGCAGCCAAGAGAGGCTCGGCACAGATACGCAGTATTTT
CASSQERLGTDTQYF
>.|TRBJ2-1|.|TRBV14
TGTGCCAGCAGCTATCAACTAGCCTCCTACAATGAGCAGTTCTTC
CASSYQLASYNEQFF
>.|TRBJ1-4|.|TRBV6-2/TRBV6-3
TGTGCCAGCAGCCCGCGGGGCACCAATGAAAAACTGTTTTTT
CASSPRGTNEKLFF
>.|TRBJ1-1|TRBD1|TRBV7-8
TGTGCCAGCAGCCCCCTGACAGGGTTAAGCGCTGAAGCTTTCTTT
CASSPLTGLSAEAFF
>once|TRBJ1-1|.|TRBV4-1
TGCGCCAGCAGCCAACCCGGGACTTTGAACACTGAAGCTTTCTTT
CASSQPGTLNTEAFF
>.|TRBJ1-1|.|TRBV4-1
TGCGCCAGCAGCCAAGTTAGGCAGGCGTCGGTCGCTGAAGCTTTCTTT
CASSQVRQASVAEAFF
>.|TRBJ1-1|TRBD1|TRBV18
TGTGCCAGCTCACTCGGACAGGGTAAGACTGAAGCTTTCTTT
CASSLGQGKTEAFF
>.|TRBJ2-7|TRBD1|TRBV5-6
TGTGCCAGCAGCCCCAGGGACAGGGGGGCCTACGAGCAGTACTTC
CASSPRDRGAYEQYF
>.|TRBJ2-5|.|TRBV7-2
TGTGCCAGCACCCTATGGGGCAGGGGCCAAGAGACCCAGTACTTC
CASTLWGRGQETQYF
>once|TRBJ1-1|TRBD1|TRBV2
TGTGCCAGCAGCCCAGAGGGACAGGGGGCTGAAGCTTTCTTT
CASSPEGQGAEAFF
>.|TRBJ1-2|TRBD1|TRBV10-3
TGTGCCATTAGCGGACAGGTCTATGGCTACACCTTC
CAISGQVYGYTF
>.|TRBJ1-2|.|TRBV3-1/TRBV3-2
TGTGCCAGCAGCCAAGTAGCAGGGTCCGGCTACACCTTC
CASSQVAGSGYTF
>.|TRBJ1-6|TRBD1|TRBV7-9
TGTGCCAGCCTTGGGACAGGCAATTCACCCCTCCACTTT
CASLGTGNSPLHF
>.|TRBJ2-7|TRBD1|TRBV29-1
TGCAGCGTTAATACAGGGGTTTCCGACGAGCAGTACTTC
CSVNTGVSDEQYF
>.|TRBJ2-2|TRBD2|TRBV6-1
TGTGCCAGCAGTGAAGGAGGACTAGGGACCGGGGAGCTGTTTTTT
CASSEGGLGTGELFF
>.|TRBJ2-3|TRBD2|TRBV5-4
TGTGCCAGCAGCCTGACTAGCGGGGGGGCAAAGGCAGATACGCAGTATTTT
CASSLTSGGAKADTQYF
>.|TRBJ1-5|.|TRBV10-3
TGTGCCATCAGTGAATCGTCAGGCCAGCCCCAGCATTTT
CAISESSGQPQHF
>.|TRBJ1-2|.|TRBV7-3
TGTGCCAGCAGCTCCCAGGGGTTTAGTGGCTACACCTTC
CASSSQGFSGYTF
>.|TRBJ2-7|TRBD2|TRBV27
TGTGCCAGTAGCGGGAGGGTCGACGAGCAGTACTTC
CASSGRVDEQYF
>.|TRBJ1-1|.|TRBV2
TGTGCCAGCAGTGTAAGCGGCACTGAAGCTTTCTTT
CASSVSGTEAFF
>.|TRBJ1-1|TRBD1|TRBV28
TGTGCCAGCAGTCCCGGGACAGGGAGAATAGACACTGAAGCTTTCTTT
CASSPGTGRIDTEAFF
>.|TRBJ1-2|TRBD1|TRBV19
TGTGCCAGTGGGACAGGGGGCTCTGGCTACACCTTC
CASGTGGSGYTF
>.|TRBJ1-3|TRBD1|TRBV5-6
TGTGCCAGCAGCTCCCGGGACAGGGTGTCAGGAAACACCATATATTTT
CASSSRDRVSGNTIYF
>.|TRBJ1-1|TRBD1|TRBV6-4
TGTGCCAGCAGTCCCGGGACAGCTAACACTGAAGCTTTCTTT
CASSPGTANTEAFF
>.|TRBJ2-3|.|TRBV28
TGTGCCAGCAGTCTAGGGGCCACAGATACGCAGTATTTT
CASSLGATDTQYF